The table lists the clone carrying this TCR beta chain with many counts. The sample originates from a study of T cells of healthy individuals. TCRdb re-called the 5' RACE reads through MiXCR, storing one row per CDR3 protein. The sample shows 95,000 to 100,000 distinct CDR3 sequences, about 16% of them seen only once. Germline lookup yields CDR1 SNHLY and CDR2 FYNNEI. The CDR3 extends over 11 amino acids. V was pared by 4 bases and J by 6 bases, with 1 base between. This clonotype was sampled from a human donor in good health. The chain couples TRBV2 to TRBJ1-6; D is undetermined. The DNA for the CDR3 is TGTGCCAGCAGTGGTAATTCACCCCTCCACTTT. This codes for CASSGNSPLHF. The full variable domain, its missing parts supplied by reference TRBV2 and TRBJ1-6, is EPEVTQTPSHQVTQMGQEVILRCVPISNHLYFYWYRQILGQKVEFLVSFYNNEISEKSEIFDDQFSVERPDGSNFTLKIRSTKLEDSAMYFCASSGNSPLHFGNGTRLTVT.